This passage covers 20 T cell receptor beta chains from one sample sequenced in a study of T cell repertoires in cytomegalovirus infection (dated by TCRdb to the late 2010s). Sequencing was performed on an Illumina HiSeq 1500. TCRdb redid the processing of the public reads, applying fastp at Q25 and MiXCR, and retained in-frame beta chains. All rows with the same CDR3 protein become a single entry with the most common DNA and genes. This sample has hundreds of thousands of distinct CDR3 sequences in its table, and roughly 17% of those were observed once. About 12% of the sample is taken by the ten largest. The specimen was PBMCs. The receptors come from a human donor in good health (CMV status not recorded). Some clones in this sample may be carry-over from other donors' samples.

This clonotype was seen more than once but under ten times. This sequence joins TRBV20-1 and TRBJ1-5, with D unresolved. The CDR3 runs to 12 residues. Deletions cut 1 base from V and 7 bases from J, with 8 bases between. The germline V gene has CDR1 DFQATT and CDR2 SNEGSKA (reference sequence). CDR3 nucleotides: TGCAGTGCTAGAGCGGGGAAGCAGCCCCAGCATTTT. The encoded protein is CSARAGKQPQHF.

The rearrangement links TRBV11-2 to TRBJ2-3; maybe TRBD2 (6 bases). The CDR3 totals 16 residues. Germline V CDR1 and CDR2: SGHAT, FQNNGV. V was pared by 2 bases and J by 3 bases, with 15 bases between. The CDR3 here is CASSLRRGLVTDTQYF. The CDR3 DNA is TGTGCCAGCAGCTTAAGACGGGGGTTGGTGACAGATACGCAGTATTTT.

The table lists this clonotype with many counts. This chain links TRBV7-8 with TRBJ1-5; 7 positions agree with TRBD1. Unmatched junction bases numbered 20, after V lost 5 bases and J lost 7 bases. Germline V gene data show CDR1 as SGHVS and CDR2 as FQNEAQ. CDR3 length: 18 residues. The CDR3 DNA follows: TGTGCCAGCAGCCCGCATCGGCCGGGGGTGACAGGGTTGCAGCCCCAGCATTTT. Amino acid sequence: CASSPHRPGVTGLQPQHF.

In its sample, this clonotype was seen once. This rearrangement joins TRBV7-6 to TRBJ1-1, with a weak D call TRBD1 (6 bases). Trimming pared 8 bases from V and 3 bases from J, leaving 10 bases between. The CDR3 sequence is 12 residues long. Per germline, CDR1 SGHVS and CDR2 FNYEAQ. Written as DNA, the CDR3 is TGTGCCAGCGTGGGGGCGGACACTGAAGCTTTCTTT. This sequence encodes CASVGADTEAFF.

This chain joins TRBV4-1 and TRBJ2-2; the D gene is possibly TRBD1 (5 bases). Germline lookup yields CDR1 MGHRA and CDR2 YSYEKL. Trimming removed 0 bases at V and 0 bases at J, with 8 bases between. The CDR3 is 16 amino acids. The CDR3: CASSQDRTSNTGELFF. The CDR3 region has the DNA TGCGCCAGCAGCCAAGATCGGACATCGAACACCGGGGAGCTGTTTTTT.

This clonotype has a handful of counts. The rearrangement links TRBV4-3 to TRBJ2-5, with 8 bases that match TRBD1. Germline CDR1 reads LGHNA; CDR2 reads YSLEER. CDR3 size: 17 residues. V lost 0 bases, J lost 3 bases, and 9 bases stayed unmatched. The CDR3 loop is CASSQDLPGGSKETQYF. CDR3 sequence (DNA): TGCGCCAGCAGCCAAGATCTACCAGGGGGCTCCAAAGAGACCCAGTACTTC.

V usage is TRBV7-9 and J usage is TRBJ1-2; the D is unclear. The CDR3 extends over 12 amino acids. Per germline, CDR1 SEHNR and CDR2 FQNEAQ (reference sequence). Trimming left V 2 bases short and J 8 bases short, with 9 bases between. In DNA, the CDR3 is TGTGCCAGCAGCTTATCAGATCCAGGCTACACCTTC. Encoded protein: CASSLSDPGYTF.

The V call is TRBV28, the J call TRBJ1-5; D not certain. With 7 bases removed from V and 7 bases from J, the gap between germline ends came to 17 bases. The CDR3 has 14 amino acids. The germline V gene encodes CDR1 MDHEN and CDR2 SYDVKM. CDR3 residues: CASNGVSSEQPQHF. CDR3 DNA sequence: TGTGCCAGCAATGGGGTTTCGAGTGAACAGCCCCAGCATTTT.

This clonotype occurred a few times. The V gene is TRBV12-3 or TRBV12-4, the J gene TRBJ2-2; tentatively, D is TRBD2 (5 bases). The CDR3 has 14 amino acids. Trimming cost V 7 bases and J 1 base, with 10 bases left between them. This CDR3 is CASTFGVNTGELFF. The CDR3 nucleotides read TGTGCCAGCACCTTCGGGGTGAACACCGGGGAGCTGTTTTTT.

This clonotype has only a few counts. J is TRBJ2-3 and V is TRBV20-1, with TRBD1 matching over 9 bases. Trimming at V came to 3 bases and at J to 15 bases, leaving 13 bases not matched to a gene. This CDR3 contains 13 residues. Germline V gene data show CDR1 as DFQATT and CDR2 as SNEGSKA (reference sequence). The CDR3: CSASDPLGTGFYF. The CDR3 nucleotides are TGCAGTGCTAGTGATCCCCTTGGGACAGGGTTTTATTTT.

This clonotype was counted ten times or more. The chain combines TRBV7-6 with TRBJ1-4, with D unresolved. Germline loops: CDR1 SGHVS, CDR2 FNYEAQ. Trimming removed 3 bases from V and 3 bases from J, with 11 bases in between. This CDR3 comprises 15 residues. The CDR3 DNA sequence: TGTGCCAGCAGCTTTTTACCGGGTTCTAATGAAAAACTGTTTTTT. Translating gives CASSFLPGSNEKLFF. The full variable domain, in which reference TRBV7-6 and TRBJ1-4 provide the parts outside the CDR3, is GAGVSQSPRYKVTKRGQDVALRCDPISGHVSLYWYRQALGQGPEFLTYFNYEAQQDKSGLPNDRFSAERPEGSISTLTIQRTEQRDSAMYRCASSFLPGSNEKLFFGSGTQLSVL.

The chain has TRBV7-8 and TRBJ1-1; 7 bases agree with TRBD1. With V trimmed by 3 bases and J by 5 bases, 12 bases remained unmatched. The germline gives CDR1 SGHVS, CDR2 FQNEAQ. CDR3 length: 16 amino acids. The CDR3 protein is CASSFTPRQGRTEAFF. The DNA for the CDR3 is TGTGCCAGCAGCTTTACCCCTCGACAGGGCAGGACTGAAGCTTTCTTT.

Many counts were recorded for this clonotype. This chain links TRBV7-6 with TRBJ1-2, with D maybe TRBD1 (5 bases). Trimming stripped 1 base from V and 4 bases from J, with 13 bases between. Germline V gives CDR1 SGHVS, CDR2 FNYEAQ. The CDR3 totals 15 residues. The CDR3 region is CASSLGTLRGYGYTF. In nucleotides, the CDR3 is TGTGCCAGCAGCTTAGGGACACTACGAGGCTATGGCTACACCTTC. Complete variable domain (other parts from reference TRBV7-6 and TRBJ1-2): GAGVSQSPRYKVTKRGQDVALRCDPISGHVSLYWYRQALGQGPEFLTYFNYEAQQDKSGLPNDRFSAERPEGSISTLTIQRTEQRDSAMYRCASSLGTLRGYGYTFGSGTRLTVV.

This clonotype was recorded many times. This chain links TRBV7-9 with TRBJ2-3; unclear D gene. The germline V gene has CDR1 SEHNR and CDR2 FQNEAQ (reference sequence). With 1 base removed from V and 5 bases from J, the gap between germline ends came to 7 bases. There are 13 residues in the CDR3. CDR3: CASSLDWGDTQYF. CDR3 coding DNA: TGTGCCAGCAGCTTAGATTGGGGAGATACGCAGTATTTT. The full variable domain, in which reference TRBV7-9 and TRBJ2-3 provide the parts outside the CDR3, is DTGVSQNPRHKITKRGQNVTFRCDPISEHNRLYWYRQTLGQGPEFLTYFQNEAQLEKSRLLSDRFSAERPKGSFSTLEIQRTEQGDSAMYLCASSLDWGDTQYFGPGTRLTVL.

This chain links TRBV19 with TRBJ2-2; 9 bases are a match to TRBD1. Per the germline V gene, CDR1 is LNHDA and CDR2 is SQIVND (reference sequence). With 6 bases clipped from V and 5 bases from J, the junction kept 10 bases outside the gene matches. The CDR3 sequence is 16 residues long. The CDR3 coding sequence is TGTGCCAGTAGAACACCGGGACAGGGTAGGACCGGGGAGCTGTTTTTT. Translated, it gives CASRTPGQGRTGELFF.

The table lists this clonotype with a few counts. V and J are TRBV10-3 and TRBJ2-3, with 16 bases matching TRBD2. From germline, CDR1 is ENHRY and CDR2 SYGVKD. Trimming took 7 bases from V and 3 from J; bases not matched to a gene: 7. The CDR3 extends over 17 amino acids. The CDR3 DNA reads TGTGCCATCAAGGCGGGACTAGCGGGGGGGCTTACAGATACGCAGTATTTT. It codes for CAIKAGLAGGLTDTQYF.

The chain recombines TRBV12-3 or TRBV12-4 with TRBJ1-2; possibly TRBD1 for D (5 bases). V lost 7 bases, J lost 0 bases, and 18 bases lay in between. This CDR3 region has 16 residues. In DNA form, the CDR3 reads TGTGCCAGCATAAAAACCCCCGGGACGACTAACTATGGCTACACCTTC. This encodes CASIKTPGTTNYGYTF.

In its sample, this clonotype was seen a few times. The CDR3 loop is CASSYTPLGNGGELFF. In nucleotides, the CDR3 is TGTGCCAGCAGTTACACGCCCCTCGGGAATGGCGGGGAGCTGTTTTTT. The chain uses TRBV6-2 or TRBV6-3 and TRBJ2-2; possible D gene TRBD2, 5 bases. The CDR3 is made up of 16 amino acids. Germline CDR1 is MNHEY and CDR2 is SVGEGT. The V and J ends lost 2 bases and 7 bases respectively, with 17 bases between them.

This clonotype was counted many times. V usage is TRBV19 and J usage is TRBJ1-1; possible D gene TRBD1, 5 bases. This CDR3 is built from 14 residues. CDR1 and CDR2 from the germline V gene are LNHDA and SQIVND (reference sequence). Trimming removed 5 bases from V and 4 bases from J, with 14 bases in between. The DNA for the CDR3 is TGTGCCAGTAGTGCTCTCCGGGGGGGCACTGAAGCTTTCTTT. Protein product: CASSALRGGTEAFF.

J is TRBJ2-7 and V is TRBV10-3, with D perhaps TRBD2 (5 bases). Germline V lookup: CDR1 ENHRY, CDR2 SYGVKD. This CDR3 contains 14 residues. Trimming removed 2 bases from V and 6 bases from J, with 14 bases in between. The CDR3 nucleotides are TGTGCCATCAGTGAGGTCGGAGGCTGGCGCGAGCAGTACTTC. Translated, it gives CAISEVGGWREQYF.